What follows is one TCR beta chain and its context. The data derive from a study of T cell responses to AZD1222 COVID-19 vaccine. TCRdb's copy holds only in-frame clones and misses some; the assay was immunoSEQ multiplex PCR. This table lists under 150,000 clones. The CDR3 loop spans 14 amino acids. Between the trimmed V and J ends, which lost 5 bases and 5 bases, there was a span of 16 bases. Germline V gene sequence: CDR1 LGHDT, CDR2 YNNKEL (reference sequence). Sequencing used peripheral blood. The gene calls are TRBV3-1 (or the pseudogene TRBV3-2) and TRBJ2-7, with D possibly being TRBD2 (6 bases). The source of this sequence is an adult in good health. The CDR3 reads CASSTGLRQHEQYF. CDR3 nucleotides: TGTGCCAGCAGCACGGGACTCCGCCAGCACGAGCAGTACTTC.